The 14 T cell receptor beta chains given below trace back to one sample, sequenced in a study of cytomegalovirus exposure and HLA in healthy donors. The protocol was immunoSEQ multiplex PCR, while the TCRdb copy is restricted to in-frame clones and leaves out a portion. The sample includes approximately 300,000 clones, roughly 87% of them seen just once. Sequenced material: PBMCs. Receptors originate from a woman aged 25-40 years in good health and CMV-seropositive.

The V and J genes are TRBV7-9 and TRBJ1-1; 7 bases agree with TRBD1. The length of the CDR3 is 14 residues. V dropped 5 bases and J dropped 11; count of bases not matched to a gene: 14. Germline assignment: CDR1 SEHNR and CDR2 FQNEAQ (reference sequence). The CDR3: CASSETGRGDGAFF. The DNA for the CDR3 is TGTGCCAGCAGCGAGACAGGGAGGGGAGACGGGGCTTTCTTT.

This chain uses TRBV11-2 with TRBJ2-1; TRBD2 might be the D (5 bases). Germline V CDR1 and CDR2: SGHAT, FQNNGV. The V and J ends lost 2 bases and 5 bases respectively, with 10 bases between them. CDR3 size: 14 residues. The CDR3 loop reads CASSLSGFDNEQFF. The CDR3 region has the DNA TGTGCCAGCAGCTTATCGGGATTCGACAATGAGCAGTTCTTC.

The genes are TRBV18 and TRBJ1-5, with 7 bases aligning to TRBD1. Germline V gene data show CDR1 as KGHSH and CDR2 as LQKENI. V gave up 3 bases and J gave up 6 bases; unmatched junction bases: 11. The CDR3 has 16 residues. Written as DNA, the CDR3 is TGTGCCAGCTCACCCGGGACAGTAAGTTCTGGTCAGCCCCAGCATTTT. Its translation: CASSPGTVSSGQPQHF.

The chain couples TRBV25-1 to TRBJ1-1; tentatively, D is TRBD1 (5 bases). Germline CDR1 MGHDK, CDR2 SYGVNS. The CDR3 covers 15 residues. The V end lost 7 bases, the J end lost 2 bases, and 17 bases lay between the germline ends. CDR3 loop: CASTLDGQGNTEAFF. CDR3 nucleotides: TGTGCCAGCACTCTAGATGGGCAGGGAAACACTGAAGCTTTCTTT.

The gene calls are TRBV5-4 and TRBJ1-2; possibly TRBD1 for D (6 bases). Per the germline V gene, CDR1 is SGHNT and CDR2 is YYREEE (reference sequence). This CDR3 is 16 amino acids long. The germline V and J ends were trimmed by 4 bases and 0 bases, with 16 bases remaining between them. CDR3 sequence (DNA): TGTGCCAGCAGCCGGACTACAGGGAACTCTAACTATGGCTACACCTTC. This gives the protein CASSRTTGNSNYGYTF.

The chain is built from TRBV5-1 and TRBJ1-4; tentatively, D is TRBD1 (5 bases). Germline V gives CDR1 SGHRS, CDR2 YFSETQ. Trimming took off 4 bases at V and 4 bases at J, with 14 bases between the two ends. This CDR3 spans 15 amino acids. CDR3 in amino acids: CASSRNGGFNEKLFF. The CDR3 nucleotides read TGCGCCAGCAGCCGCAACGGGGGATTTAATGAAAAACTGTTTTTT.

This clone turned up a few times. The chain combines TRBV9 with TRBJ2-5; D possibly corresponds to TRBD1 (5 bases). There are 13 residues in the CDR3. Between the trimmed V and J ends, which lost 1 base and 5 bases, there was a span of 9 bases. The germline V gene has CDR1 SGDLS and CDR2 YYNGEE. CDR3 nucleotides: TGTGCCAGCAGCGTAACAGGATCGGAGACCCAGTACTTC. Its translation: CASSVTGSETQYF.

J is TRBJ2-3 and V is TRBV9; 8 bases align to TRBD2. Germline V gene lookup returns CDR1 SGDLS and CDR2 YYNGEE. This CDR3 spans 15 amino acids. The junction had 3 bases not matched to a gene; V was cut back by 0 bases and J by 3 bases. The chain's CDR3 is CASSVVAGGTDTQYF. CDR3 sequence (DNA): TGTGCCAGCAGCGTAGTGGCGGGGGGAACAGATACGCAGTATTTT.

The chain employs TRBV4-3 and TRBJ1-5; 7 bases are shared with TRBD1. This CDR3 spans 16 amino acids. Germline assignment: CDR1 LGHNA and CDR2 YSLEER. Trimming at V came to 0 bases and at J to 6 bases, leaving 8 bases not matched to a gene. CDR3 protein: CASSQDSGGRSQPQHF. The DNA for the CDR3 is TGCGCCAGCAGCCAAGATTCAGGGGGGAGGAGTCAGCCCCAGCATTTT.

The chain recombines TRBV11-2 with TRBJ2-7, with D uncertain. In germline, CDR1 is SGHAT, CDR2 FQNNGV. This CDR3 has 16 residues. Trimming pared 4 bases from V and 5 bases from J, leaving 21 bases between. CDR3 DNA: TGTGCCAGCAGCTCGGGCGTGCGGACCTTCTCAGACGAGCAGTACTTC. It encodes CASSSGVRTFSDEQYF.

J is TRBJ1-5 and V is TRBV6-1; the D is unclear. Germline-derived CDR1 and CDR2 are MNHNS and SASEGT. V dropped 1 base and J dropped 7 bases, with 23 bases sitting between them. The CDR3 sequence is 18 residues long. DNA of the CDR3: TGTGCCAGCAGTGAAGAAGAAATGGTGGCTCGCTCTAACCAGCCCCAGCATTTT. Protein sequence: CASSEEEMVARSNQPQHF.

The CDR3 region has the DNA TGCAGCGTTGGACTAGCGGGAGGGCCACAACAACGAGAGACCCAGTACTTC. It codes for CSVGLAGGPQQRETQYF. The chain couples TRBV29-1 to TRBJ2-5, with 14 bases aligning to TRBD2. Per germline, CDR1 SQVTM and CDR2 ANQGSEA. The J segment lost 4 bases and the V segment lost 4 bases, leaving 11 bases of the junction unmatched. The CDR3 length is 17 residues.

The rearrangement uses TRBV4-3 and TRBJ1-3; TRBD1 agrees at 8 bases. CDR3 length equals 16 residues. The V gene's germline CDR1 is LGHNA and CDR2 YSLEER. V trimming: 0 bases; J trimming: 2 bases; junction bases outside the gene matches: 3. Here the CDR3 DNA reads TGCGCCAGCAGCCAAGATCCACAGGGGGCTGGAAACACCATATATTTT. Its translation: CASSQDPQGAGNTIYF.

V and J are TRBV5-4 and TRBJ2-3; 8 nucleotides align to TRBD2. This CDR3 contains 15 residues. CDR1 is SGHNT and CDR2 is YYREEE in the germline V gene (reference sequence). V lost 0 bases, J lost 4 bases, and 4 bases stayed unmatched. The CDR3 DNA follows: TGTGCCAGCAGCTTGGGCCTAGCGGGCGCAGATACGCAGTATTTT. It codes for CASSLGLAGADTQYF.